One and the same sample provided the 11 T cell receptor beta chains below, sequenced in a study of T-cell memory formation after mild COVID-19. TCRdb re-called the 5' RACE reads through MiXCR, storing one row per CDR3 protein. The table lists 360,000 or so distinct CDR3 sequences, 28% of them singletons. The sample consisted of PBMCs or a T cell subset sorted from them (not recorded which). Receptors originate from an adult woman who had mild COVID-19 (a few samples of this study predate the infection). Cell type and time point are not known.

The chain carries TRBV7-2 and TRBJ1-2; TRBD1 agrees at 12 bases. Per the germline V gene, CDR1 is SGHTA and CDR2 is FQGNSA. V lost 0 bases to trimming and J lost 4 bases; unmatched junction nucleotides: 9. The length of the CDR3 is 18 residues. DNA of the CDR3: TGTGCCAGCAGCTTAGCTTATCGGGACAGGGGGCCCGGCTATGGCTACACCTTC. Translated, it gives CASSLAYRDRGPGYGYTF.

CDR3 nucleotide sequence: TGCGCCAGCAGCCACCACGGACAGGGGACAGATACGCAGTATTTT. This translates into CASSHHGQGTDTQYF. The gene calls are TRBV4-1 and TRBJ2-3; 9 bases match TRBD1. From germline, CDR1 is MGHRA and CDR2 YSYEKL. The CDR3 has 15 residues. V lost 3 bases and J lost 3; bases outside the gene matches: 4.

The rearrangement uses TRBV29-1 and TRBJ2-3, with 15 nucleotides matching TRBD2. CDR3 size: 18 residues. The V gene's germline CDR1 is SQVTM and CDR2 ANQGSEA. J was trimmed by 0 bases and V by 4 bases; bases with no gene match: 8. CDR3 coding DNA: TGCAGCGTTGTGGGACTAGCGGGAGGACCTTCTAGCACAGATACGCAGTATTTT. This codes for CSVVGLAGGPSSTDTQYF.

This chain joins TRBV4-1 and TRBJ2-5; D is undetermined. The CDR3 length is 14 residues. The germline gives CDR1 MGHRA, CDR2 YSYEKL. V was clipped by 1 base and J by 5 bases, with 11 bases between them. For the CDR3, the DNA is TGCGCCAGCAGCCAAGTTGAGGAAGAGGAGACCCAGTACTTC. Translation: CASSQVEEEETQYF.

The chain joins TRBV11-1 to TRBJ2-1, with a tentative D call TRBD1 (5 bases). CDR3 size: 16 residues. Trimming cost V 5 bases and J 1 base, with 15 bases left between them. The V gene's germline CDR1 is SGHAT and CDR2 FQDESV (reference sequence). The CDR3 spells CASSPSQPGSYNEQFF. The CDR3 nucleotides read TGTGCCAGCAGCCCCTCCCAACCAGGGTCCTACAATGAGCAGTTCTTC.

The CDR3 loop reads CASSTRQGSNTEAFF. CDR3 DNA: TGTGCCAGCAGTACAAGACAGGGATCGAACACTGAAGCTTTCTTT. V is TRBV28 and J is TRBJ1-1; 7 bases map to TRBD1. The length of the CDR3 is 15 residues. Germline lookup yields CDR1 MDHEN and CDR2 SYDVKM. V was clipped by 5 bases and J by 1 base; unmatched bases: 7.

This clonotype appeared a few times. The chain links TRBV20-1 to TRBJ1-5, with TRBD1 as a possible D gene (5 bases). The length of the CDR3 is 13 residues. Trimming removed 4 bases from V and 1 base from J, with 8 bases in between. CDR1 is DFQATT, CDR2 SNEGSKA, per germline (reference sequence). The CDR3 DNA is TGCAGTGCTACAGGGACCAGCAATCAGCCCCAGCATTTT. Its translation is CSATGTSNQPQHF.

This rearrangement joins TRBV20-1 to TRBJ1-2, with 9 positions matching TRBD1. The ends lost 3 bases at V and 5 bases at J; junction bases unmatched: 10. The CDR3 length is 15 residues. Germline CDR1 reads DFQATT; CDR2 reads SNEGSKA (reference sequence). The CDR3 DNA follows: TGCAGTGCTAGGAGTGACGACAGGGGGTATTATGGCTACACCTTC. Amino acids: CSARSDDRGYYGYTF.

There are a few counts of this clonotype. This chain links TRBV14 with TRBJ1-1; D is unclear. Between the trimmed V and J ends, which lost 1 base and 3 bases, there was a span of 12 bases. Germline V gives CDR1 SGHDN, CDR2 FVKESK. This CDR3 comprises 15 residues. The DNA for the CDR3 is TGTGCCAGCAGCCAAGCGCGGACGGGGTACACTGAAGCTTTCTTT. Amino acids: CASSQARTGYTEAFF.

This clonotype came up many times. The chain recombines TRBV7-9 with TRBJ1-2, with D uncertain. CDR1 SEHNR and CDR2 FQNEAQ come from the germline V gene (reference sequence). The V end lost 8 bases, the J end lost 8 bases, and 18 bases lay between the germline ends. The CDR3 has 13 residues. This CDR3 reads CASASVRVGGYTF. For the CDR3, the DNA is TGTGCCAGCGCCTCAGTGAGGGTCGGCGGCTACACCTTC.

The J gene is TRBJ2-1, the V gene TRBV30, with D hard to call. This CDR3 comprises 10 residues. Germline-derived CDR1 and CDR2 are GTSNPN and SVGIG (reference sequence). V was clipped by 1 base and J by 9 bases, with 4 bases between them. CDR3 residues: CAWSASEQFF. The CDR3 DNA reads TGTGCCTGGAGTGCGAGTGAGCAGTTCTTC.